This TCR beta chain is from a study of T cell responses to AZD1222 COVID-19 vaccine. As to this clone: Its antigen is undetermined.

The study's findings and limits: Without day 14 samples, only post-peak T cell repertoires were studied. Donors were mostly white British, more females; clonal diversity possibly underestimated. Just a handful of AZD1222 recipients tested seropositive at baseline.

This CDR3 spans 14 amino acids. V was cut by 2 bases and J by 3 bases, with 9 bases left in between. Germline lookup yields CDR1 SGDLS and CDR2 YYNGEE. The assay was immunoSEQ multiplex PCR, and TCRdb's table has in-frame clones only and misses some. The sample includes some 120,000 clones, about 88% of them seen just once. The J gene is TRBJ1-5, the V gene TRBV9, with a possible D match to TRBD1 (6 bases). The TCR was taken from an adult in good health. Sequenced material: peripheral blood, taken on day 0 of AZD1222 vaccination. The CDR3 DNA sequence: TGTGCCAGCAGCGTGACAGGCGACAATCAGCCCCAGCATTTT. Translating gives CASSVTGDNQPQHF.